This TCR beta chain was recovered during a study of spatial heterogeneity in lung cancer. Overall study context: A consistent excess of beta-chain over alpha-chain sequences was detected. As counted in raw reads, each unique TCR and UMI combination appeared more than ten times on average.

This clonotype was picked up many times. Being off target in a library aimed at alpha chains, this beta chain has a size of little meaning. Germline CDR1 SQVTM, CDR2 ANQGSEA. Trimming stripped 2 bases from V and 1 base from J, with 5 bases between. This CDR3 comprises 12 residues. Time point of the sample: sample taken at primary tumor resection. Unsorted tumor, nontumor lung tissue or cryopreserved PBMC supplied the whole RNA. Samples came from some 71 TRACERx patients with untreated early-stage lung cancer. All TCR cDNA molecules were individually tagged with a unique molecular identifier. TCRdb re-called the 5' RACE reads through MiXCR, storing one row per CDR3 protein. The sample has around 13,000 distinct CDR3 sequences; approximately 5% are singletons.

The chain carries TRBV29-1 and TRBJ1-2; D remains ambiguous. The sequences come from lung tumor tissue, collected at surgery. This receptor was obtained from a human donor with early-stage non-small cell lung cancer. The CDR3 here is CSVEQINYGYTF. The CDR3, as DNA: TGCAGCGTTGAACAGATTAACTATGGCTACACCTTC.